The entry that follows covers one T cell receptor (beta chain) sequence. This clonotype has a handful of counts. There is no known antigen for this receptor. No much larger clone exists at a distance of one base, and base qualities are not known. These data originate in a study of tumor and adjacent non-tumor tissue in lung cancer listed by TCRdb under 2018. For the study in its entirety: The cohort included about eleven adenocarcinoma, 2 squamous cell carcinoma and 1 small cell lung cancer patients. Among the roughly 15 patients, ages ranged from roughly 31 to 76 years, some ten were men and 5 were women, and disease was TNM stage I to III. A total of 95 million to 150 million productive TCRbeta reads were generated by sequencing, corresponding to an average of around 4 million reads per sample. Bulk TCRbeta repertoires were compared between lung tumor tissue and matched distant non-tumor lung tissue obtained from over 13 lung cancer patients. Around 30 paired specimens, one tumor and one normal lung sample per patient, were profiled by TCRbeta CDR3 sequencing.

Libraries were built with multiplex PCR. This sample was sequenced with an Illumina HiSeq 2500. TCRbeta libraries were constructed through three rounds of nested PCR with primers (Table S4) according to protocols adapted from ARM-PCR. Before sequencing, PCR products of 200-500 bp were excised from the gel and purified with the QIAquick gel extraction kit. As for the authors' bioinformatics: Reads were cleaned with Trimmomatic, merged with FLASH into complete CDR3 sequences, and assigned to V(D)J germline segments with MiTCR. Clonal diversity was calculated as the inverse Simpson's index using VDJtools. Productive reads were defined as in-frame sequences without a premature stop codon. The public reads were reanalyzed by TCRdb: fastp trimming at Q25, MiXCR alignment, in-frame beta chains only. Rows with one shared CDR3 protein collapse into an entry with the most common genes and DNA. TCRdb's processing, not the study's, gives the V and J calls here. The sample table lists 200,000 to 250,000 distinct CDR3 sequences, 60% to 75% of them with a count of one. About 23% of the sample is taken by the ten largest.

Reading the germline V gene gives CDR1 LGHNA and CDR2 YNFKEQ. From the cysteine up to the phenylalanine, the CDR3 has a length of 14 residues. Only the CDR3 portion is preserved as DNA: 42 bases, with reading frame beginning at the first base. The V end loses 4 bases and the J end loses 6 bases, and a stretch of 12 bases separates them. Bulk unsorted tissue served as the source for RNA extraction, and RNA quality was assessed using a NanoDrop ND-1000 and an Agilent 2100. Donors were newly diagnosed lung cancer patients admitted for thoracic surgery in China between August and November 2014, without prior chemotherapy. The study excluded patients who had received radiotherapy or chemotherapy before or who had another cancer at the same time. Pieces of surgical tissue measuring about 1-2.1 cm3 were kept in RNAlater solution and held at -80 degrees C until needed. The paper's findings and limits, for the study overall: With only approximately 16 patients in the cohort, the authors noted that larger samples and more detailed clinical data are needed. The methods do not name the sequencing platform or mention unique molecular identifiers. TCR diversity was significantly higher in younger patients, and greater tumor TCR diversity was associated with shorter overall survival and shorter disease-free survival. Because peripheral blood was not sequenced, the blood TCRbeta repertoires of the lung cancer patients in the study went unexamined. A significantly larger cumulative share of the repertoire was made up by the top 100 clones in normal lung than in tumor tissue. Tumor tissue showed significantly greater TCR diversity (inverse Simpson) than normal lung tissue (roughly 390 vs 170, P = 0.0075, Mann-Whitney U test).

The material sequenced was lung tumor tissue. The sequence was collected from a man between 60 and 75 years old with non-small cell lung cancer. The chain is assembled from TRBV4-2 and TRBJ2-2; a tentative D call is TRBD2 (6 bases match). The encoded CDR3 is CASSPGLLAGELFF. The DNA sequence is given as TGTGCCAGCAGCCCGGGACTCCTAGCCGGGGAGCTGTTTTTT.